A selection of T cell receptor beta chains follows, all from one sample in a study of T-cell reconstitution after alpha-beta-depleted transplantation in children. In TCRdb, the PCR reads were re-called with MiXCR into one record per CDR3 protein. This sample yields a few hundred thousand distinct CDR3 sequences, of which 10% are seen a single time; about 2.3% belongs to the top ten. The sample here was PBMCs from the stem cell graft donor, taken from the stem cell graft. These receptor sequences come from a human donor who donated a stem cell graft to a child with acute lymphoblastic leukemia. CDR3s include the opening cysteine and the closing phenylalanine or tryptophan. The order of the fields is J gene, D gene, V gene, clone size, CDR3 protein, CDR3 DNA. A D gene is named only where the DNA matches it firmly. Only some rows state a clone size, as once, few, many or a class for expanded clones.

>TRBJ2-2|TRBD2|TRBV4-1|few
CASSQGPSGSAAGELFF
TGCGCCAGCAGCCAAGGCCCTAGCGGGAGTGCCGCCGGGGAGCTGTTTTTT
>TRBJ2-3|NA|TRBV20-1|many
CSARDKVPGRVQYF
TGCAGTGCTAGAGACAAGGTCCCAGGCAGGGTGCAGTATTTT
>TRBJ2-2|NA|TRBV7-3|NA
CASSPSPGELFF
TGTGCCAGCAGCCCCAGTCCCGGGGAGCTGTTTTTT
>TRBJ2-5|NA|TRBV7-9|NA
CASSFGRYQETQYF
TGTGCCAGCAGCTTCGGACGGTACCAAGAGACCCAGTACTTC
>TRBJ1-5|NA|TRBV2|NA
CASTAEGGHQPQHF
TGTGCCAGCACCGCGGAGGGGGGGCATCAGCCCCAGCATTTT
>TRBJ2-5|NA|TRBV9|many
CASSARDHAGETQYF
TGTGCCAGCAGCGCCCGTGACCACGCGGGGGAGACCCAGTACTTC
>TRBJ2-6|TRBD1|TRBV28|many
CASSPAGQGMTGANVLTF
TGTGCCAGCAGTCCCGCCGGACAGGGTATGACTGGGGCCAACGTCCTGACTTTC
>TRBJ2-7|NA|TRBV20-1|NA
CSARDYTHHSYEQYF
TGCAGTGCTAGAGATTACACTCACCACTCCTACGAGCAGTACTTC
>TRBJ1-6|NA|TRBV11-1|few
CASSLSVPWDVRNSPLHF
TGTGCCAGCAGCTTATCGGTGCCGTGGGACGTCCGAAATTCACCCCTCCACTTT
>TRBJ2-7|NA|TRBV28|few
CASTASSYEQYF
TGTGCCAGCACAGCGTCCTCCTACGAGCAGTACTTC
>TRBJ2-3|TRBD2|TRBV2|few
CARSLAGAEDTQYF
TGTGCCAGGAGCTTAGCGGGAGCAGAAGATACGCAGTATTTT
>TRBJ2-3|NA|TRBV5-6|NA
CASSSKGRITDTQYF
TGTGCCAGCAGCTCAAAAGGGAGGATTACAGATACGCAGTATTTT
>TRBJ2-1|NA|TRBV20-1|few
CSAREGATSQFF
TGCAGTGCTAGAGAAGGGGCTACTTCGCAGTTCTTC
>TRBJ1-4|NA|TRBV3-1|NA
CVSQGINEKLFF
TGTGTATCACAGGGAATCAATGAAAAACTGTTTTTT
>TRBJ2-1|TRBD2|TRBV29-1|few
CSVEASGRGYNEQFF
TGCAGCGTTGAAGCTAGCGGGAGAGGCTACAATGAGCAGTTCTTC
>TRBJ2-4|NA|TRBV20-1|NA
CSARGAAWDF
TGCAGTGCTAGAGGGGCAGCTTGGGACTTC
>TRBJ1-6|TRBD1|TRBV27|few
CASRLTGAQLSYNSPLHF
TGTGCCAGCAGATTAACAGGGGCCCAACTCTCCTATAATTCACCCCTCCACTTT
>TRBJ2-2|NA|TRBV27|few
CASSTRRNNYLSRNTGELFF
TGTGCCAGCAGTACCCGACGAAATAATTATCTCTCTCGGAACACCGGGGAGCTGTTTTTT
>TRBJ2-7|NA|TRBV20-1|NA
CSAREIARTFYEQYF
TGCAGTGCTAGAGAAATCGCCCGGACTTTCTACGAGCAGTACTTC
>TRBJ2-3|NA|TRBV7-2|NA
CASSRGLASTDTQYF
TGTGCCAGCAGCCGGGGGCTGGCAAGCACAGATACGCAGTATTTT
>TRBJ1-1|NA|TRBV28|few
CASSYPLGDGNTEAFF
TGTGCCAGCAGTTATCCATTAGGAGACGGGAACACTGAAGCTTTCTTT
>TRBJ2-3|TRBD2|TRBV5-1|few
CASSPLAGEDTQYF
TGCGCCAGCAGCCCACTAGCGGGAGAAGATACGCAGTATTTT
>TRBJ2-1|TRBD2|TRBV5-1|NA
CASSLPVAGGSYNEQFF
TGCGCCAGCAGCTTGCCGGTAGCGGGAGGCTCCTACAATGAGCAGTTCTTC
>TRBJ2-2|NA|TRBV15|few
CATSRGEDTGELFF
TGTGCCACCAGCAGAGGGGAGGACACCGGGGAGCTGTTTTTT
>TRBJ2-3|NA|TRBV15|few
CATSSEEGPDTQYF
TGTGCCACCAGCAGTGAGGAGGGGCCAGATACGCAGTATTTT
>TRBJ2-7|NA|TRBV5-4|few
CASSYDTGVDGQYF
TGTGCCAGCAGCTATGACACGGGGGTCGACGGGCAGTACTTC
>TRBJ2-5|NA|TRBV11-1|few
CASRGGRTAPPTLQETQYF
TGTGCCAGCCGTGGGGGGAGAACGGCACCACCTACCCTTCAAGAGACCCAGTACTTC
>TRBJ2-5|NA|TRBV20-1|many
CSPWTVETQYF
TGCAGTCCATGGACGGTAGAGACCCAGTACTTC
>TRBJ2-3|TRBD2|TRBV20-1|once
CSAPTGGPDTQYF
TGCAGTGCTCCAACGGGGGGTCCAGATACGCAGTATTTT
>TRBJ2-7|NA|TRBV7-8|NA
CASSFPGIKVYEQYF
TGTGCCAGCAGCTTCCCAGGGATCAAGGTCTACGAGCAGTACTTC
>TRBJ2-1|NA|TRBV25-1|NA
CASSEFRDRDEQFF
TGTGCCAGCAGTGAATTTAGGGATCGTGATGAGCAGTTCTTC
>TRBJ1-1|NA|TRBV7-9|NA
CASSFTGPKGMNTEAFF
TGTGCCAGCAGCTTTACAGGTCCTAAGGGGATGAACACTGAAGCTTTCTTT
>TRBJ2-1|TRBD2|TRBV6-2/TRBV6-3|NA
CASRRTSGTGANEQFF
TGTGCCAGCAGGCGCACTAGCGGGACGGGGGCAAATGAGCAGTTCTTC
>TRBJ2-7|NA|TRBV29-1|few
CSVEDPYSGAPYEQYF
TGCAGCGTTGAAGACCCCTACAGCGGAGCACCCTACGAGCAGTACTTC
>TRBJ1-3|NA|TRBV12-3/TRBV12-4|few
CASQGLIVGNTIYF
TGTGCCAGCCAGGGTCTAATAGTTGGAAACACCATATATTTT
>TRBJ1-1|NA|TRBV5-5|NA
CASSHTRGRGNTEAFF
TGTGCCAGCAGCCACACGAGGGGCAGGGGGAACACTGAAGCTTTCTTT
>TRBJ2-7|TRBD2|TRBV20-1|few
CSARDLPSGSYEQYF
TGCAGTGCTAGAGATCTGCCTAGCGGGTCCTACGAGCAGTACTTC
>TRBJ2-7|NA|TRBV6-2/TRBV6-3|few
CASSYGERGQYF
TGTGCCAGCAGTTACGGCGAGCGCGGGCAGTACTTC
>TRBJ1-5|NA|TRBV5-6|many
CASSLGQADQPQHF
TGTGCCAGCAGCTTGGGACAGGCCGATCAGCCCCAGCATTTT
>TRBJ1-5|TRBD1|TRBV2|NA
CASRQGRSQPQHF
TGTGCCAGCCGACAGGGACGCAGCCAGCCCCAGCATTTT
>TRBJ2-7|TRBD2|TRBV5-1|NA
CASSRTRGGGEQYF
TGCGCCAGCAGCCGGACACGTGGCGGGGGCGAGCAGTACTTC
>TRBJ1-3|NA|TRBV30|many
CAWRLGRTGNTIYF
TGTGCCTGGCGGTTGGGGCGGACTGGAAACACCATATATTTT
>TRBJ2-7|NA|TRBV7-9|many
CASSETGGSYEQYF
TGTGCCAGCAGCGAAACTGGGGGCTCCTACGAGCAGTACTTC
>TRBJ2-5|TRBD2|TRBV5-1|NA
CASIPSGGGGETQYF
TGCGCCAGCATCCCCTCGGGGGGAGGAGGAGAGACCCAGTACTTC